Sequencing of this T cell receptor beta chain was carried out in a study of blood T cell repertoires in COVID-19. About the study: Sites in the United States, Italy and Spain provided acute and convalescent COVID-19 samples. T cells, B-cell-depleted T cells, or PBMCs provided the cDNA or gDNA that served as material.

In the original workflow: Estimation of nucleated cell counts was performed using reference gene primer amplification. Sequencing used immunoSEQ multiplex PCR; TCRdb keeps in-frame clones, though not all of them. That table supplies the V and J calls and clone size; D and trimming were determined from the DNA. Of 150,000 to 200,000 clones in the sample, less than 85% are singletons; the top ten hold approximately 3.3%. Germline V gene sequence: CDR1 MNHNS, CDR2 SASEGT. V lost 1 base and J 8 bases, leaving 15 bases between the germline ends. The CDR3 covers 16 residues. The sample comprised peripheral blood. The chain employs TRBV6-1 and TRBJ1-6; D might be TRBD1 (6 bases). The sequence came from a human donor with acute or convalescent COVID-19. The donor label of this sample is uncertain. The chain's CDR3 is CASSEGTAVSYSPLHF. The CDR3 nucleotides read TGTGCCAGCAGTGAAGGGACAGCGGTCTCGTATTCACCCCTCCACTTT.